The 28 T cell receptor beta chains presented below share a single source sample, sequenced in a study of blood T cell repertoires in COVID-19. Measured with immunoSEQ multiplex PCR; TCRdb has only the in-frame clones, and not every one. This table has under 250,000 clones, about 83% appearing once. The sequenced sample consisted of PBMCs or T cells enriched from blood (not recorded which). These TCRs come from a woman aged 50 to 65 who had been exposed to COVID-19.

The V and J genes are TRBV2 and TRBJ2-2, with 7 bases fitting TRBD1. The V gene end was trimmed by 8 bases and the J gene end by 6 bases; junction bases not matched to a gene: 6. This CDR3 spans 13 amino acids. Germline lookup yields CDR1 SNHLY and CDR2 FYNNEI. The CDR3 loop is CASGQVQAGELFF. The CDR3 nucleotides are TGTGCCAGCGGACAGGTCCAGGCCGGGGAGCTGTTTTTT.

The J gene is TRBJ2-7, the V gene TRBV5-6, with D perhaps TRBD1 (6 bases). The CDR3 totals 15 residues. Germline V gene data show CDR1 as SGHDT and CDR2 as YYEEEE. The ends were cut back, 1 base at V and 0 bases at J, with 11 bases in the middle. Written as DNA, the CDR3 is TGTGCCAGCAGCTTGCCCGGACAGAGCTCCTACGAGCAGTACTTC. This sequence encodes CASSLPGQSSYEQYF.

The genes are TRBV7-8 and TRBJ2-1; 13 nucleotides agree with TRBD2. Trimming removed 4 bases from V and 0 bases from J; junction bases left unmatched: 6. Germline V gene sequence: CDR1 SGHVS, CDR2 FQNEAQ. CDR3 length: 18 residues. The CDR3 loop reads CASSSRLAGGFSYNEQFF. The CDR3 region has the DNA TGTGCCAGCAGCTCTAGACTAGCGGGGGGTTTCTCCTACAATGAGCAGTTCTTC.

CDR3: CASSQQMGLDTEAFF. In DNA, the CDR3 is TGCGCCAGCAGCCAGCAGATGGGGCTGGACACTGAAGCTTTCTTT. This rearrangement joins TRBV5-1 to TRBJ1-1, with D possibly matching TRBD1 (5 bases). The CDR3 extends over 15 amino acids. The germline gives CDR1 SGHRS, CDR2 YFSETQ. The ends were cut back, 4 bases at V and 3 bases at J, with 16 bases in the middle.

This chain joins TRBV7-2 and TRBJ1-6; TRBD1 is a possible D gene (6 bases). Germline CDR1 and CDR2: SGHTA and FQGNSA. V was clipped by 0 bases and J by 9 bases, with 9 bases between them. This CDR3 contains 14 residues. CDR3 protein: CASSLATGSSPLHF. CDR3 in DNA: TGTGCCAGCAGCTTAGCGACAGGATCTTCACCCCTCCACTTT.

This sequence joins TRBV12-3 or TRBV12-4 and TRBJ1-2; D is undetermined. Trimming removed 2 bases from V and 4 bases from J, with 8 bases in between. The CDR3 is made up of 13 amino acids. CDR3 nucleotide sequence: TGTGCCAGCAGTTTAAGGAGCTCCTATGGCTACACCTTC. Amino acids: CASSLRSSYGYTF.

The chain joins TRBV19 to TRBJ2-5; TRBD2 aligns across 11 bases. The J segment lost 1 base and the V segment lost 4 bases, leaving 2 bases of the junction unmatched. Germline CDR1 is LNHDA and CDR2 is SQIVND (reference sequence). The CDR3 contains 15 residues. CDR3 in DNA: TGTGCCAGTAGTACGGGACTAGCGGCCCAAGAGACCCAGTACTTC. It yields the protein CASSTGLAAQETQYF.

The sample holds one count of this clone. The chain joins TRBV7-9 to TRBJ1-1, with 11 bases identical to TRBD1. This CDR3 contains 16 residues. V was pared by 3 bases and J by 4 bases, with 7 bases of the junction left unmatched. Germline CDR1 SEHNR, CDR2 FQNEAQ (reference sequence). DNA of the CDR3: TGTGCCAGCAGCTTCCCAGGGACAGGGGGAATCACTGAAGCTTTCTTT. It is translated as CASSFPGTGGITEAFF.

This clone was seen only once. This CDR3 reads CSASDLAGIGHIQYF. Written as DNA, the CDR3 is TGCAGTGCTAGTGATCTAGCGGGGATTGGGCACATTCAGTACTTC. V and J are TRBV20-1 and TRBJ2-4, with 9 bases matching TRBD2. Germline values: CDR1 DFQATT, CDR2 SNEGSKA (reference sequence). Losses at the gene ends were 3 bases for V and 8 bases for J; bases not matched to a gene: 11. This CDR3 region has 15 residues.

Note on this clone: This same CDR3 is encoded by further DNA sequences in the sample. The chain couples TRBV27 to TRBJ1-2; possibly TRBD1 for D (6 bases). Germline V gene data show CDR1 as MNHEY and CDR2 as SMNVEV (reference sequence). V dropped 2 bases and J dropped 2 bases, with 6 bases sitting between them. The CDR3 length is 13 residues. CDR3 sequence reads: CASSLQGNYGYTF. The CDR3 DNA follows: TGTGCCAGCAGTTTACAGGGGAACTATGGCTACACCTTC.

V usage is TRBV9 and J usage is TRBJ2-5, with 9 bases lining up with TRBD2. The CDR3 is 16 amino acids. The trim removed 0 bases at V and 5 bases at J, leaving 8 bases unmatched. CDR1 and CDR2 from the germline V gene are SGDLS and YYNGEE. CDR3 sequence (DNA): TGTGCCAGCAGCGTAGCTGGAGCGGGGGGTGGCGAGACCCAGTACTTC. It yields the protein CASSVAGAGGGETQYF.

The DNA for the CDR3 is TGCGCCAGCAGCTTGGATCGTGGAGGAAGATATGGCTACACCTTC. Its protein is CASSLDRGGRYGYTF. J is TRBJ1-2 and V is TRBV5-1; no clear D gene. The CDR3 loop spans 15 amino acids. V lost 0 bases to trimming and J lost 5 bases, with 14 bases between them. CDR1 is SGHRS, CDR2 YFSETQ, per germline.

CDR3 coding DNA: TGTGCCAGTAGTACCGAACAGGGGGCCGGGGTTGGTGGGAATCAGCCCCAGCATTTT. Protein product: CASSTEQGAGVGGNQPQHF. This sequence joins TRBV19 and TRBJ1-5; 9 bases are shared with TRBD1. Germline V gene sequence: CDR1 LNHDA, CDR2 SQIVND (reference sequence). Trimming removed 4 bases from V and 4 bases from J; junction bases left unmatched: 17. CDR3 length: 19 amino acids.

A single count supports this clone. The chain uses TRBV6-2 or TRBV6-3 and TRBJ1-1; 8 nucleotides agree with TRBD1. CDR1 MNHEY and CDR2 SVGEGT come from the germline V gene. The CDR3 runs to 14 residues. Trimming took 6 bases from V and 10 from J; bases not matched to a gene: 13. The chain's CDR3 is CASSRPGQVEGAFF. DNA of the CDR3: TGTGCCAGCAGCCGACCGGGACAGGTGGAAGGAGCTTTCTTT.

The rearrangement uses TRBV24-1 and TRBJ2-5; TRBD2 matches at 7 bases. From germline, CDR1 is KGHDR and CDR2 SFDVKD. CDR3 length equals 14 residues. Trimming at V came to 4 bases and at J to 5 bases, leaving 6 bases not matched to a gene. The chain's CDR3 is CATSEGGGGETQYF. The CDR3 region has the DNA TGTGCCACCAGTGAGGGGGGGGGAGGGGAGACCCAGTACTTC.

This chain connects TRBV7-3 to TRBJ2-5; 10 nucleotides agree with TRBD2. From germline, CDR1 is SGHTA and CDR2 FQGTGA. The CDR3 has 15 residues. V trimming: 4 bases; J trimming: 2 bases; junction bases outside the gene matches: 4. This CDR3 reads CASSSGTSVQETQYF. The CDR3 coding sequence is TGTGCCAGCAGCTCCGGGACTAGCGTACAAGAGACCCAGTACTTC. Complete variable domain (other parts from reference TRBV7-3 and TRBJ2-5): GAGVSQTPSNKVTEKGKYVELRCDPISGHTALYWYRQSLGQGPEFLIYFQGTGAADDSGLPNDRFFAVRPEGSVSTLKIQRTERGDSAVYLCASSSGTSVQETQYFGPGTRLLVL.

This clone showed up just a few times. This CDR3 is CASRRGEAGANVLTF. In DNA form, the CDR3 reads TGTGCCAGCAGGCGGGGGGAAGCTGGGGCCAACGTCCTGACTTTC. The chain couples TRBV11-2 to TRBJ2-6, with 8 bases aligning to TRBD2. This CDR3 spans 15 amino acids. CDR1 and CDR2 (germline): SGHAT, FQNNGV. V shed 6 bases, J shed 2 bases, and the junction held 3 bases outside the gene matches.

This sequence joins TRBV19 and TRBJ1-3; D not certain. Germline lookup yields CDR1 LNHDA and CDR2 SQIVND (reference sequence). Trimming took 6 bases from V and 1 from J, leaving 7 bases between them. This CDR3 is built from 13 residues. CDR3 nucleotides: TGTGCCAGTAGCGGGGATTCTGGAAACACCATATATTTT. Residues: CASSGDSGNTIYF.

This chain joins TRBV7-2 and TRBJ1-5, with 8 bases identical to TRBD1. This CDR3 region has 17 residues. After removal of 2 bases from V and 5 bases from J, the junction contained 11 bases not matched to a gene. Germline CDR1 SGHTA, CDR2 FQGNSA. Here the CDR3 reads CASSLRPRDRLDQPQHF. Here the CDR3 DNA reads TGTGCCAGCAGCTTACGTCCCCGGGACAGGCTAGATCAGCCCCAGCATTTT.

This clone has a single count. The chain employs TRBV11-2 and TRBJ2-1; no clear D gene. The CDR3 totals 13 residues. V was shortened by 3 bases and J by 8 bases, with 11 bases between the two germline ends. CDR1 SGHAT and CDR2 FQNNGV come from the germline V gene. The CDR3 DNA reads as TGTGCCAGCAGCTTTGAGCATTTACATGAGCAGTTCTTC. Translating it yields CASSFEHLHEQFF.

CDR3 nucleotides: TGTGCCAGCAGTTCTCGGAGCCCCGGGGAGCTGTTTTTT. As protein: CASSSRSPGELFF. The chain uses TRBV6-5 and TRBJ2-2; D unclear. Germline assignment: CDR1 MNHEY and CDR2 SVGAGI. The CDR3 extends over 13 amino acids. Trimming cost V 4 bases and J 6 bases, with 9 bases left between them.

This chain connects TRBV7-9 to TRBJ2-5; a weak D match, TRBD1 (5 bases). V was clipped by 5 bases and J by 2 bases, with 12 bases between them. The CDR3 is 14 residues long. Germline lookup yields CDR1 SEHNR and CDR2 FQNEAQ (reference sequence). CDR3 in amino acids: CASSPTGRQETQYF. The CDR3, as DNA: TGTGCCAGCAGCCCAACAGGTCGGCAAGAGACCCAGTACTTC.

The CDR3 protein is CASSKGGSYTEAFF. The CDR3 nucleotides are TGTGCCAGCAGCAAAGGGGGCTCGTACACTGAAGCTTTCTTT. The chain combines TRBV6-5 with TRBJ1-1; 7 bases map to TRBD1. The V segment lost 6 bases and the J segment 3 bases; nucleotides outside the gene matches: 7. The germline V gene has CDR1 MNHEY and CDR2 SVGAGI. This CDR3 region has 14 residues.

The chain employs TRBV3-1 (or the pseudogene TRBV3-2) and TRBJ1-4; D ambiguous. The germline gives CDR1 LGHDT, CDR2 YNNKEL (reference sequence). This CDR3 is built from 15 residues. V dropped 5 bases and J dropped 6 bases, with 16 bases sitting between them. In DNA form, the CDR3 reads TGTGCCAGCAGCATACGACAAACGAGGGATGAAAAACTGTTTTTT. It is translated as CASSIRQTRDEKLFF.

The sample holds many counts of this clone. This chain connects TRBV5-5 to TRBJ1-6, with D unclear. With 2 bases removed from V and 4 bases from J, the gap between germline ends came to 4 bases. Germline loops: CDR1 SGHKS, CDR2 YYEKEE (reference sequence). The CDR3 covers 13 residues. The CDR3 sequence is CASSFQYNSPLHF. CDR3 coding DNA: TGTGCCAGCAGCTTTCAGTATAATTCACCCCTCCACTTT.

The V call is TRBV25-1, the J call TRBJ1-5; TRBD1 agrees at 7 bases. Germline V gives CDR1 MGHDK, CDR2 SYGVNS. This CDR3 spans 14 amino acids. The V and J ends lost 5 bases and 5 bases, in that order; junction bases with no gene match: 6. The CDR3 spells CASSTTGADQPQHF. CDR3 coding DNA: TGTGCCAGCAGTACAACAGGGGCGGATCAGCCCCAGCATTTT.

The genes are TRBV7-8 and TRBJ2-7, with D maybe TRBD2 (6 bases). Germline V gene data show CDR1 as SGHVS and CDR2 as FQNEAQ. V was cut by 1 base and J by 0 bases, with 7 bases left in between. The CDR3 has 14 residues. The CDR3 sequence is CASSLGRGSYEQYF. Here the CDR3 DNA reads TGTGCCAGCAGCTTAGGGCGGGGCTCCTACGAGCAGTACTTC. Filled out from reference TRBV7-8 and TRBJ2-7, the complete variable domain reads GAGVSQSPRYKVAKRGQDVALRCDPISGHVSLFWYQQALGQGPEFLTYFQNEAQLDKSGLPSDRFFAERPEGSVSTLKIQRTQQEDSAVYLCASSLGRGSYEQYFGPGTRLTVT.

In this sample, this clone turned up a few times. The chain employs TRBV6-5 and TRBJ1-2; the D gene is possibly TRBD1 (5 bases). The length of the CDR3 is 13 residues. Trimming cost V 8 bases and J 0 bases, with 10 bases left between them. In germline, CDR1 is MNHEY, CDR2 SVGAGI. CDR3 residues: CASQDRANYGYTF. The CDR3 DNA reads as TGTGCCAGCCAAGACAGAGCTAACTATGGCTACACCTTC.